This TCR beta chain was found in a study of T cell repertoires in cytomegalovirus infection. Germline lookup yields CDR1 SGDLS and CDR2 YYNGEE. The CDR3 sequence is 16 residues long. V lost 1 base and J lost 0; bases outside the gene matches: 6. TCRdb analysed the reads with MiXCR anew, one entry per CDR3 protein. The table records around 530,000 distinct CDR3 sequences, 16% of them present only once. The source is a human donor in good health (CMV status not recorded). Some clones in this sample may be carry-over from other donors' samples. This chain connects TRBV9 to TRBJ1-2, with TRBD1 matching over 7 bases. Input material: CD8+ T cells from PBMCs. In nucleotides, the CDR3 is TGTGCCAGCAGCGTAACCCGGGACAGCACTAACTATGGCTACACCTTC. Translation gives CASSVTRDSTNYGYTF.